The clone carrying this T cell receptor (beta chain) was counted at least ten times. Its target is unknown. The germline gives CDR1 PRHDT, CDR2 FYEKMQ (reference sequence). V was pared by 3 bases and J by 2 bases, with 10 bases between. The CDR3 spans 14 residues. The entry originates in a study of spatial heterogeneity in lung cancer. At the level of the study: Sequence detection consistently recorded a greater number of beta-chain than alpha-chain sequences. Points from the study as a whole: The study found ubiquitous expanded tumor TCRs in blood more at resection than follow-up.

The time point here: sample taken at primary tumor resection. Whole RNA obtained from tumor, nontumor lung or frozen PBMC underwent sequencing without sorting. Donors were about 70 untreated early-stage non-small cell lung cancer patients. Every molecule of TCR cDNA had its own unique molecular identifier. TCRdb re-derived calls from the 5' RACE reads in MiXCR, one entry per CDR3 protein. The sample lists about 60,000 distinct CDR3 sequences, more than 7% occurring once. The chain couples TRBV13 to TRBJ1-1, with D possibly matching TRBD1 (5 bases). The sample in question was PBMCs, obtained at surgery. The receptor's source is a female donor with early-stage non-small cell lung cancer. In DNA form, the CDR3 reads TGTGCCAGCAGCTTCGGAGGGACCAACACTGAAGCTTTCTTT. Its translation: CASSFGGTNTEAFF.